Reported below is one T cell receptor beta chain. The method was immunoSEQ multiplex PCR; TCRdb's version includes in-frame clones alone and lacks a portion of them. The sample includes some 720,000 clones, approximately 88% of them seen just once. This entry belongs to a study of shared T cell receptors in the human thymus. Trimming took off 0 bases at V and 3 bases at J, with 9 bases between the two ends. The CDR3 is made up of 14 amino acids. From germline, CDR1 is SGHDT and CDR2 YYEEEE. These same records also appear under a second study, on human thymus T cells. From that study: Samples came from healthy Finnish infants during open corrective cardiac surgery. The thymus was resected at corrective cardiac surgery. Use of V and J genes seemed skewed within the thymic and blood repertoires. Related research found strongly overlapping thymic repertoires in unrelated individuals.

V and J are TRBV5-6 and TRBJ2-5, with D possibly matching TRBD2 (5 bases). This TCR came from a boy younger than two with a congenital heart defect. Specimen: thymocytes. The CDR3 here is CASSLGGVEETQYF. The DNA of the CDR3 is TGTGCCAGCAGCTTGGGGGGAGTAGAAGAGACCCAGTACTTC.